One sample yielded the 5 T cell receptor beta chains listed below, sequenced in a study of OX40 agonist ivuxolimab in advanced cancers. Some clones are missing from TCRdb's copy, which holds only in-frame ones; the method was immunoSEQ multiplex PCR. The sample contains approximately 89,000 clones, roughly 90% of which appear only once. Sequencing used CD4+ or CD8+ T cells sorted from blood, obtained in a trial of the OX40 agonist ivuxolimab. These receptors were taken from an adult with an advanced solid tumor such as melanoma, head and neck, liver or kidney cancer.

The chain employs TRBV28 and TRBJ2-2; possible D gene TRBD1, 6 bases. V gave up 4 bases and J gave up 4 bases, with 19 bases separating them. CDR1 and CDR2 from the germline V gene are MDHEN and SYDVKM. The CDR3 loop spans 17 amino acids. The CDR3 nucleotides read TGTGCCAGCAGTTCACCTCGGAACCCAGGGGTCACCGGGGAGCTGTTTTTT. This codes for CASSSPRNPGVTGELFF.

The chain uses TRBV2 and TRBJ1-4; D not resolved. The CDR3 is 15 residues long. V lost 1 base and J lost 3, with 9 bases in between. CDR1 is SNHLY and CDR2 is FYNNEI in the germline V gene. The CDR3 nucleotides are TGTGCCAGCAGTGAAGAGGCGAGGTCTAATGAAAAACTGTTTTTT. It yields the protein CASSEEARSNEKLFF. Combining the CDR3 with reference TRBV2 and TRBJ1-4 gives the whole variable domain EPEVTQTPSHQVTQMGQEVILRCVPISNHLYFYWYRQILGQKVEFLVSFYNNEISEKSEIFDDQFSVERPDGSNFTLKIRSTKLEDSAMYFCASSEEARSNEKLFFGSGTQLSVL.

The chain is built from TRBV27 and TRBJ2-5; D may correspond to TRBD1 or TRBD2 (5 bases each). Germline CDR1 and CDR2: MNHEY and SMNVEV (reference sequence). The length of the CDR3 is 14 residues. Trimming shortened V by 10 bases and J by 2 bases, and 17 bases separated the two germline ends. The CDR3 region is CATRGSGWQETQYF. CDR3 nucleotide sequence: TGTGCCACACGGGGCAGCGGATGGCAAGAGACCCAGTACTTC.

The rearrangement joins TRBV11-2 to TRBJ2-5; 8 nucleotides line up with TRBD1. CDR1 SGHAT and CDR2 FQNNGV come from the germline V gene. The CDR3 is 14 amino acids. V trimming: 1 base; J trimming: 5 bases; junction bases outside the gene matches: 3. CDR3 bases: TGTGCCAGCAGCTTAGGGACAGGGTCTGAGACCCAGTACTTC. Translation gives CASSLGTGSETQYF.

This clone appeared once. The chain joins TRBV27 to TRBJ2-2, with TRBD1 matching 10 bases. Germline-derived CDR1 and CDR2 are MNHEY and SMNVEV (reference sequence). Trimming cost V 0 bases and J 4 bases; bases outside gene matches: 2. This CDR3 spans 16 amino acids. Here the CDR3 DNA reads TGTGCCAGCAGTTTATCGGGACAGGGGTCCACCGGGGAGCTGTTTTTT. Protein sequence: CASSLSGQGSTGELFF.